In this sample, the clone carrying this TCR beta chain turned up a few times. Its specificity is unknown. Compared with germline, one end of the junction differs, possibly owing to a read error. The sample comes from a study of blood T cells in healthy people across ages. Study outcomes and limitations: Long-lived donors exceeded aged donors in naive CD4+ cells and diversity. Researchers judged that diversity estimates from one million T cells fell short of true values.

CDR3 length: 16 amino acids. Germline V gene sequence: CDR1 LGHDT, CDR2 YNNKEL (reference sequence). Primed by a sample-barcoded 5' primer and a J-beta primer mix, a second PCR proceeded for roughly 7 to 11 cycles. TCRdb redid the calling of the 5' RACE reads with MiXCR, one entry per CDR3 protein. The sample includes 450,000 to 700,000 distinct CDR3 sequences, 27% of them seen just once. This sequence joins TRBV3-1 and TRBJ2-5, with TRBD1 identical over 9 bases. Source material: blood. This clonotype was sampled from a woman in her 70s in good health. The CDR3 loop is CAGSQGGTGNQETQYF. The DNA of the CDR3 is TGTGCCGGCAGCCAAGGGGGGACAGGGAACCAAGAGACCCAGTACTTC.